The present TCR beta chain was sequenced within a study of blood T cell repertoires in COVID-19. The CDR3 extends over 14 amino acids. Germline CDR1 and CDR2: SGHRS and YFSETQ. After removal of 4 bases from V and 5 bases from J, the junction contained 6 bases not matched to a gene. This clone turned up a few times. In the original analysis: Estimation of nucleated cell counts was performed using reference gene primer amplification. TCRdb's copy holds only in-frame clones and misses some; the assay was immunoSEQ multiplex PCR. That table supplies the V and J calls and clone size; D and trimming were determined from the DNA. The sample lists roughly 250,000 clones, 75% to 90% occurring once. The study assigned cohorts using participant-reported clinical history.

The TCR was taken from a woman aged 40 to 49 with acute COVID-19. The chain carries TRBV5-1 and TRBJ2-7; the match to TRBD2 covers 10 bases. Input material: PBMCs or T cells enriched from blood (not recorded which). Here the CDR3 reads CASSPRTSGDEQYF. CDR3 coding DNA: TGCGCCAGCAGCCCTCGGACTAGCGGCGACGAGCAGTACTTC. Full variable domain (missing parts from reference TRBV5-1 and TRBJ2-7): KAGVTQTPRYLIKTRGQQVTLSCSPISGHRSVSWYQQTPGQGLQFLFEYFSETQRNKGNFPGRFSGRQFSNSRSEMNVSTLELGDSALYLCASSPRTSGDEQYFGPGTRLTVT.